Here is one T cell receptor (beta chain) with its context. Its antigen is unidentified. The PCR employed 60 Vbeta primers together with 13 Jbeta primers. Method: immunoSEQ multiplex PCR; TCRdb's copy keeps in-frame clones and lacks some. The table includes 100,000 to 150,000 clones, around 79% detected once. The junction had 9 bases not matched to a gene; V was cut back by 8 bases and J by 6 bases. Germline V gives CDR1 MNHNY, CDR2 SVGAGI (reference sequence). CDR3 length equals 15 residues. The data belong to a study of cytomegalovirus exposure and HLA in healthy donors. Notes on the study in general: Per a later analysis, HLA-associated TCR beta chains showed more clonal expansion than other, equally common TCR beta chains.

The chain recombines TRBV6-6 with TRBJ2-1; 11 bases are shared with TRBD2. Sequencing input: PBMCs. This sequence was found in a woman aged 40 to 55 in good health and CMV-seronegative. DNA for the CDR3: TGTGCCAGCTCTCGTACTAGCGGGGGATTCAATGAGCAGTTCTTC. Amino acid sequence: CASSRTSGGFNEQFF.